This passage covers 10 T cell receptor beta chains from one sample sequenced in a study of glioma-infiltrating T cells. The iRepertoire nested amplicon-rescue multiplex PCR amplified TCR alpha and beta CDR3s from RNA. One entry per CDR3 protein results from TCRdb running MiXCR on the multiplex PCR reads. Of more than 300,000 distinct CDR3 sequences listed, 41% are singletons. Sequencing input: glioma tissue, nonneoplastic brain tissue, or PBMCs (not recorded which). These TCRs come from a human donor with low-grade glioma or glioblastoma, undergoing nonglioma brain surgery, or in good health (not recorded which).

The chain carries TRBV12-3 or TRBV12-4 and TRBJ1-1; weak D call: TRBD1 (6 bases). This CDR3 comprises 15 residues. V was trimmed by 1 base and J by 2 bases, leaving 11 bases between them. This CDR3 reads CASSLGGTINTEAFF. In nucleotides, the CDR3 is TGTGCCAGCAGTTTAGGTGGGACAATAAACACTGAAGCTTTCTTT.

The V gene is TRBV2, the J gene TRBJ2-7, with 8 bases fitting TRBD1. The CDR3 loop spans 12 amino acids. Germline V lookup: CDR1 SNHLY, CDR2 FYNNEI. Trimming removed 7 bases from V and 6 bases from J; junction bases left unmatched: 5. CDR3 DNA sequence: TGTGCCAGCATGGACAGGGCGCGCGAGCAGTACTTC. As protein: CASMDRAREQYF. Complete variable domain (other parts from reference TRBV2 and TRBJ2-7): EPEVTQTPSHQVTQMGQEVILRCVPISNHLYFYWYRQILGQKVEFLVSFYNNEISEKSEIFDDQFSVERPDGSNFTLKIRSTKLEDSAMYFCASMDRAREQYFGPGTRLTVT.

This clonotype was detected ten times or more. The rearrangement links TRBV6-2 or TRBV6-3 to TRBJ2-7, with 8 bases aligning to TRBD1. Germline trimming cut 1 base from V and 2 bases from J; bases unmatched to any gene: 7. Germline CDR1 is MNHEY and CDR2 is SVGEGT. The CDR3 loop spans 16 amino acids. The CDR3 DNA reads TGTGCCAGCAGTTACTTTGGGACAGGACGCGCCTACGAGCAGTACTTC. Translated: CASSYFGTGRAYEQYF.

The chain couples TRBV7-2 to TRBJ2-1, with TRBD2 identical over 8 bases. Germline trimming cut 6 bases from V and 2 bases from J; bases unmatched to any gene: 6. The CDR3 is 15 amino acids. Germline CDR1 is SGHTA and CDR2 is FQGNSA. CDR3 coding DNA: TGTGCCAGCAGACCTACTAGCGGAGCCTACAATGAGCAGTTCTTC. Its protein product is CASRPTSGAYNEQFF.

This clonotype was picked up many times. The chain couples TRBV6-2 or TRBV6-3 to TRBJ2-3; 8 nucleotides line up with TRBD2. This CDR3 has 16 amino acids. The germline V gene has CDR1 MNHEY and CDR2 SVGEGT. J was trimmed by 2 bases and V by 8 bases; bases with no gene match: 12. The CDR3 DNA reads as TGTGCCAGCGTCCGGGGGAGCGGGAGAATCACAGATACGCAGTATTTT. Its protein is CASVRGSGRITDTQYF.

This clonotype was detected ten times or more. The V call is TRBV6-1, the J call TRBJ2-1; TRBD1 agrees at 9 bases. Germline CDR1 and CDR2: MNHNS and SASEGT. The CDR3 consists of 14 residues. Losses at the gene ends were 6 bases for V and 4 bases for J; bases not matched to a gene: 4. As DNA, the CDR3 is TGTGCCAGCAGGGACAGGGGCCCTTACAATGAGCAGTTCTTC. It specifies CASRDRGPYNEQFF.

This chain connects TRBV28 to TRBJ2-1, with D tentatively TRBD1 or TRBD2 (6 bases each). Germline CDR1 reads MDHEN; CDR2 reads SYDVKM. This CDR3 is built from 17 residues. The germline V and J ends were trimmed by 8 bases and 0 bases, with 20 bases remaining between them. The CDR3 nucleotides are TGTGCCAGCGGCGGTAACAGGGTCGGGAGCTCCTACAATGAGCAGTTCTTC. This gives the protein CASGGNRVGSSYNEQFF.

The V gene is TRBV29-1, the J gene TRBJ2-7, with 7 positions matching TRBD1. Per the germline V gene, CDR1 is SQVTM and CDR2 is ANQGSEA. With 5 bases clipped from V and 3 bases from J, the junction kept 7 bases outside the gene matches. The CDR3 length is 13 residues. CDR3 protein: CSVKDRPFYEQYF. CDR3 coding DNA: TGCAGCGTTAAGGACAGGCCGTTCTACGAGCAGTACTTC.

This clonotype was detected many times. This chain uses TRBV10-3 with TRBJ2-7; D possibly corresponds to TRBD2 (5 bases). Germline lookup yields CDR1 ENHRY and CDR2 SYGVKD. V gave up 4 bases and J gave up 1 base, with 11 bases separating them. This CDR3 has 14 amino acids. CDR3 sequence (DNA): TGTGCCATCAGTGGACCGGGATCATCCTACGAGCAGTACTTC. This translates into CAISGPGSSYEQYF.

The chain is built from TRBV3-1 and TRBJ1-2; D remains unclear. The CDR3 covers 13 residues. The V end lost 4 bases, the J end lost 6 bases, and 12 bases lay between the germline ends. From germline, CDR1 is LGHDT and CDR2 YNNKEL (reference sequence). The CDR3 reads CASSLRGQDGYTF. The CDR3 DNA follows: TGTGCCAGCAGCCTACGTGGGCAGGATGGCTACACCTTC.